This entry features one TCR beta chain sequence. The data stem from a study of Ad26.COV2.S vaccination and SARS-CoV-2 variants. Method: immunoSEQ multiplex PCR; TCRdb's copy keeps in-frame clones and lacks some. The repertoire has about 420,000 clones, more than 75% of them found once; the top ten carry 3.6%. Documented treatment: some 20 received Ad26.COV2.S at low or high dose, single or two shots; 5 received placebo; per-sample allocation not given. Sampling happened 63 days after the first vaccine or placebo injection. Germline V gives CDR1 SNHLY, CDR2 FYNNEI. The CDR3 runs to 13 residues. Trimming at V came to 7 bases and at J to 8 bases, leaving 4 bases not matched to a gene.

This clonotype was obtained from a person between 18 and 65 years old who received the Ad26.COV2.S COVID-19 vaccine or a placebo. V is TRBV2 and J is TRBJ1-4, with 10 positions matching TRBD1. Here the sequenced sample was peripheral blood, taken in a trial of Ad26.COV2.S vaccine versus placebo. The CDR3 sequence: CASKGTGEEKLFF. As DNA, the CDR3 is TGTGCCAGCAAAGGGACAGGGGAAGAAAAACTGTTTTTT.